The clone carrying this T cell receptor (beta chain) was recorded at least ten times. This record belongs to a study of CD8 T cells in ankylosing spondylitis. In TCRdb, the 5' RACE reads were re-called with MiXCR into one record per CDR3 protein. The sample lists about 320,000 distinct CDR3 sequences, roughly 10% seen once, with 9.1% in the top ten. J gave up 1 base and V 0 bases, and 15 bases lay outside the gene matches. CDR1 SQVTM and CDR2 ANQGSEA come from the germline V gene. The CDR3 extends over 21 amino acids. The TCR originated in a female donor with ankylosing spondylitis or in good health (not recorded which). Sequenced input: blood, either unsorted or a sorted T cell fraction (not recorded which). The genes are TRBV29-1 and TRBJ2-1, with 13 positions matching TRBD2. The CDR3 region has the DNA TGCAGCGTTGAAGATTACGTATTAACTAGCGGGGGGGCAGCATCCTACAATGAGCAGTTCTTC. This translates into CSVEDYVLTSGGAASYNEQFF.